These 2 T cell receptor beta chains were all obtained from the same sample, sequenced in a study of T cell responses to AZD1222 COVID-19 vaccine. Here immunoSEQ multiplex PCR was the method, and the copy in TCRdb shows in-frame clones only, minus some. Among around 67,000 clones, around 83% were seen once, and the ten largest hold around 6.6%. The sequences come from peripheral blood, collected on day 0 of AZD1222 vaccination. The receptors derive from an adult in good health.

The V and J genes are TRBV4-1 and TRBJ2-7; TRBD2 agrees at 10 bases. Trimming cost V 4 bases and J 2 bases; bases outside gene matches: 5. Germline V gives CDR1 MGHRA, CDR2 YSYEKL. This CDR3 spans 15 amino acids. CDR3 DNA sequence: TGCGCCAGCAGCCTCACTAGCGGGGACACCTACGAGCAGTACTTC. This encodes CASSLTSGDTYEQYF.

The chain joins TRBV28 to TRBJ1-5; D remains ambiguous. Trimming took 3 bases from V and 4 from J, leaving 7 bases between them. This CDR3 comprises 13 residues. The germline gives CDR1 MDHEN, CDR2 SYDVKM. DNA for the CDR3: TGTGCCAGCAGTTTCACGCCAAATCAGCCCCAGCATTTT. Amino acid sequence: CASSFTPNQPQHF.